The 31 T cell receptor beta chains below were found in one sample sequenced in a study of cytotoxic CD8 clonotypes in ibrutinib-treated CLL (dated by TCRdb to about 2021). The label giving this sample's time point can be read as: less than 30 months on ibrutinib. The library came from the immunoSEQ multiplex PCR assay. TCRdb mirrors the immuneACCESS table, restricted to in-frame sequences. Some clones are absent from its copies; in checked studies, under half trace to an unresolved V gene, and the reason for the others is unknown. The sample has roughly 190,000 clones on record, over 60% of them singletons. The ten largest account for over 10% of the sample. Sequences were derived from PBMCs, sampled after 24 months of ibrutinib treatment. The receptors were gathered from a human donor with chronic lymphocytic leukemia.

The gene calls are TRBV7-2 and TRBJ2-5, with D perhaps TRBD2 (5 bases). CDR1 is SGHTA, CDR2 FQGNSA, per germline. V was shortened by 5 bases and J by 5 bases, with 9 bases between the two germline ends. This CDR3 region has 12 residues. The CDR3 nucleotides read TGTGCCAGCAGCCCCCGAGGGGAGACCCAGTACTTC. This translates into CASSPRGETQYF.

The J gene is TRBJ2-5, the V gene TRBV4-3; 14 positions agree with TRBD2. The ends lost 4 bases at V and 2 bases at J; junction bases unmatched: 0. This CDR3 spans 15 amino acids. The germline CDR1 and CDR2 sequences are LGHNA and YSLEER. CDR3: CASSRLAGGQETQYF. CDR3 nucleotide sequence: TGCGCCAGCAGCCGACTAGCGGGAGGGCAAGAGACCCAGTACTTC.

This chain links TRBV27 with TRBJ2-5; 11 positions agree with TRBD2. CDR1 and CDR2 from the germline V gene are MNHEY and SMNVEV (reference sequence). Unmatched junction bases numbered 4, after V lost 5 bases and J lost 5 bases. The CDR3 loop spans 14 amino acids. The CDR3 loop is CASSRGLAVETQYF. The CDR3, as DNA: TGTGCCAGCAGTAGGGGACTAGCGGTTGAGACCCAGTACTTC.

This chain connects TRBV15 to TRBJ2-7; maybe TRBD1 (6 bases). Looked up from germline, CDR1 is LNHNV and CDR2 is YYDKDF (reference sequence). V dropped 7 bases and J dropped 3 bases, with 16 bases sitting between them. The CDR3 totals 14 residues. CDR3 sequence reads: CATTQTGTSYEQYF. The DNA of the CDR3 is TGTGCCACCACCCAGACAGGTACCAGCTACGAGCAGTACTTC.

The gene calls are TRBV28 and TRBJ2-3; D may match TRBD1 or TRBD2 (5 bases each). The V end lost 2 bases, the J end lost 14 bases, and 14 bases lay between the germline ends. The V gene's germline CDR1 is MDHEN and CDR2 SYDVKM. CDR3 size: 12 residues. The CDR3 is CASSLGDQLPYF. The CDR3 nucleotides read TGTGCCAGCAGTTTAGGGGACCAATTACCGTATTTT.

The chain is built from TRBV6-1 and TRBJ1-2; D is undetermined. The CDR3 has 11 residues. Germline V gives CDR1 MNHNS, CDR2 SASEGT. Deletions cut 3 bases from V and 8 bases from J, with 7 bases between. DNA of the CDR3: TGTGCCAGCAGTGAGGATACGGGCTACACCTTC. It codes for CASSEDTGYTF.

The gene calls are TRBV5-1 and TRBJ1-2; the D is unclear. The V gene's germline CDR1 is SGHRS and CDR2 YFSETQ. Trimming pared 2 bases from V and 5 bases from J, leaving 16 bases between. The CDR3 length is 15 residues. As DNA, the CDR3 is TGCGCCAGCAGCTTTGGTGGAGGGCTGGGGTATGGCTACACCTTC. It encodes CASSFGGGLGYGYTF. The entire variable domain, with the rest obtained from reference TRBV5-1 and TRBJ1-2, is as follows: KAGVTQTPRYLIKTRGQQVTLSCSPISGHRSVSWYQQTPGQGLQFLFEYFSETQRNKGNFPGRFSGRQFSNSRSEMNVSTLELGDSALYLCASSFGGGLGYGYTFGSGTRLTVV.

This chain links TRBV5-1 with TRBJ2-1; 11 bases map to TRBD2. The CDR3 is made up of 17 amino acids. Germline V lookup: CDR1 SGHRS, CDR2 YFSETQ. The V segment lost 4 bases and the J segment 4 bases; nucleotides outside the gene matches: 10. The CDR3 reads CASSTYGGTSGYNEQFF. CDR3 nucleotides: TGCGCCAGCAGCACCTACGGCGGGACTAGCGGATACAATGAGCAGTTCTTC.

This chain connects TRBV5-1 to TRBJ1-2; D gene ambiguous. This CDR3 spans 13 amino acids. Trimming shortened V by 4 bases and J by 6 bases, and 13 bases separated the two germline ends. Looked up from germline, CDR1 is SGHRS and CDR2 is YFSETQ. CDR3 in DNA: TGCGCCAGCAGCCTCGGATCTGAAAATGGCTACACCTTC. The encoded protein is CASSLGSENGYTF.

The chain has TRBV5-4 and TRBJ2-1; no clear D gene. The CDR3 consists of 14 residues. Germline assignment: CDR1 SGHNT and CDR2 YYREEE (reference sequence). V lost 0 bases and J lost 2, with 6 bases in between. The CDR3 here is CASSLEQAYNEQFF. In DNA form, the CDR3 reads TGTGCCAGCAGCTTGGAACAAGCCTACAATGAGCAGTTCTTC.

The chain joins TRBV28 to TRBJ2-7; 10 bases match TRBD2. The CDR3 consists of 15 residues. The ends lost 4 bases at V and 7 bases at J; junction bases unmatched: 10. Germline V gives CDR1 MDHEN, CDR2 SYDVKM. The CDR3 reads CASSSTAGGPGEQYF. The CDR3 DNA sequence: TGTGCCAGCAGTTCGACAGCGGGAGGGCCTGGGGAGCAGTACTTC.

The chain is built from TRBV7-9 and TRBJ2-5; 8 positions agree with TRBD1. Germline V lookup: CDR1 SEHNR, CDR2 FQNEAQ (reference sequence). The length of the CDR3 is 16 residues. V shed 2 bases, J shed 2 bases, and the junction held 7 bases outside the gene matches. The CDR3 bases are TGTGCCAGCAGCTTATCAGGGGGCCAGCCTCAAGAGACCCAGTACTTC. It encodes CASSLSGGQPQETQYF.

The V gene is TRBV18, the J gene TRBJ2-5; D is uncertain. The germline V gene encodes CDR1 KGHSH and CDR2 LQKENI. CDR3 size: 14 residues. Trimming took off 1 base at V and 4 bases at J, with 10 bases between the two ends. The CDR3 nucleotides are TGTGCCAGCTCACCACAGGGAATTGGAGAGACCCAGTACTTC. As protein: CASSPQGIGETQYF.

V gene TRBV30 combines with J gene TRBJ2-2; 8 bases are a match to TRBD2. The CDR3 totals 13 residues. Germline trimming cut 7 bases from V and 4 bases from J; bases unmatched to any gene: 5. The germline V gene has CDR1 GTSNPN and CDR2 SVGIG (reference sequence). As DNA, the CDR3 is TGTGCCTCTACTAGCGGACCCACCGGGGAGCTGTTTTTT. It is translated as CASTSGPTGELFF.

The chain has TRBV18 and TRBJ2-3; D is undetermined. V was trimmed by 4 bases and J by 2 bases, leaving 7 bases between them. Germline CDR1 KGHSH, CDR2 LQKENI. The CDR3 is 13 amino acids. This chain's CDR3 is CASSRQNTDTQYF. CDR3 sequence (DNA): TGTGCCAGCTCACGCCAGAACACAGATACGCAGTATTTT.

The DNA of the CDR3 is TGTGCCAGCAGCTCGATCGGTGATACGCAGTATTTT. Encoded protein: CASSSIGDTQYF. The chain carries TRBV7-9 and TRBJ2-3; no clear D. Trimming took 4 bases from V and 6 from J, leaving 8 bases between them. The germline gives CDR1 SEHNR, CDR2 FQNEAQ (reference sequence). The CDR3 is 12 amino acids.

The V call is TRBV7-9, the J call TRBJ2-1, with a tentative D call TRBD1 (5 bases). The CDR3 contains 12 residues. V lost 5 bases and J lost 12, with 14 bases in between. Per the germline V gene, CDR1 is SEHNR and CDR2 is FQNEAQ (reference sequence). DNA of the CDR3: TGTGCCAGCAGCCCAATCATCCAGGGGCAGTTCTTC. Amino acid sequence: CASSPIIQGQFF.

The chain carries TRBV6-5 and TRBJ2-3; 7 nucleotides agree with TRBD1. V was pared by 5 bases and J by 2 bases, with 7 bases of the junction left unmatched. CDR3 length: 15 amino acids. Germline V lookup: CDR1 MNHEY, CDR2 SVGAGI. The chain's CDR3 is CASSRTGSPTDTQYF. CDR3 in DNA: TGTGCCAGCAGTCGGACAGGTAGCCCCACAGATACGCAGTATTTT.

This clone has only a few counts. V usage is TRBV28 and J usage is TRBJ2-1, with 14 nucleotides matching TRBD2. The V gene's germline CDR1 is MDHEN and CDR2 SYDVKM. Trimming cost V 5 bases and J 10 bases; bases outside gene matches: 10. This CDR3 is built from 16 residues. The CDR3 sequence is CASSTPGLAGVREQFF. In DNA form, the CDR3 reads TGTGCCAGCAGTACGCCGGGACTAGCGGGAGTAAGGGAGCAGTTCTTC.

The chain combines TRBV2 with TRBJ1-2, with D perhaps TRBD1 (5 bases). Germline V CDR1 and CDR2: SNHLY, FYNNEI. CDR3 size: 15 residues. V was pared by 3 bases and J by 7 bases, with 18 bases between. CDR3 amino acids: CASSESEEGRGGYTF. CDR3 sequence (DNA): TGTGCCAGCAGTGAGTCCGAAGAGGGAAGGGGTGGCTACACCTTC.

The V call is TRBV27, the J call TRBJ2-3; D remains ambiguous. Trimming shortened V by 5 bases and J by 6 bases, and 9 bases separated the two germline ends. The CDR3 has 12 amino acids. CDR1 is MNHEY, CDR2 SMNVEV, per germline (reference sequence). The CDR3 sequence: CASSPRWDTQYF. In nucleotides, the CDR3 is TGTGCCAGCAGTCCCAGATGGGATACGCAGTATTTT.

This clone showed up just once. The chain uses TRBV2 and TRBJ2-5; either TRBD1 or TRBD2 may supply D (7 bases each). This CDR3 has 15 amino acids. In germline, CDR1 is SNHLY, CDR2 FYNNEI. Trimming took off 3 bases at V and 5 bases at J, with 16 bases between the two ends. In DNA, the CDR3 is TGTGCCAGCAGTGATCTGGGAGGGGGCGCTGAGACCCAGTACTTC. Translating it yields CASSDLGGGAETQYF.

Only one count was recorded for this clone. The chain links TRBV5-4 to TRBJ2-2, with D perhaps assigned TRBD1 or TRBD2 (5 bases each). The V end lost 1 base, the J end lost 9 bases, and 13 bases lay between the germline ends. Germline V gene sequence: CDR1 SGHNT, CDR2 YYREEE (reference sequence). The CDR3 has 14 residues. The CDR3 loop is CASSLMGDGRELFF. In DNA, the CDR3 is TGTGCCAGCAGCTTGATGGGGGACGGGCGGGAGCTGTTTTTT. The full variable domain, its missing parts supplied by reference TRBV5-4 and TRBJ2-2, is ETGVTQSPTHLIKTRGQQVTLRCSSQSGHNTVSWYQQALGQGPQFIFQYYREEENGRGNFPPRFSGLQFPNYSSELNVNALELDDSALYLCASSLMGDGRELFFGEGSRLTVL.

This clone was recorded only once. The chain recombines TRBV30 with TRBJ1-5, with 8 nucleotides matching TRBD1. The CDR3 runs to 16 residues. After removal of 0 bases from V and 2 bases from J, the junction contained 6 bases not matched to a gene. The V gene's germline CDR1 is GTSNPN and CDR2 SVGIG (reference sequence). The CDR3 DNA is TGTGCCTGGAGTGTACGCTCAGGGGGCGGCAATCAGCCCCAGCATTTT. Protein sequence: CAWSVRSGGGNQPQHF.

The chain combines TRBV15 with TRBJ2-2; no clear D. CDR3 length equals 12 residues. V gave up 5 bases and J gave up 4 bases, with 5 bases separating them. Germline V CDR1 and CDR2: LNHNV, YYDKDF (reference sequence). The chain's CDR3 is CATSSLTGELFF. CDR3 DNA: TGTGCCACCAGCTCCCTCACCGGGGAGCTGTTTTTT.

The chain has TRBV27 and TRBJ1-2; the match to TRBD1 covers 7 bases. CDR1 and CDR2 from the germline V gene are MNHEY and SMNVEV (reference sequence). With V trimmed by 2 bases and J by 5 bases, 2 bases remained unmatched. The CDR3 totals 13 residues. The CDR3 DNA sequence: TGTGCCAGCAGTTTAACAGGGGATTATGGCTACACCTTC. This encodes CASSLTGDYGYTF.

In DNA form, the CDR3 reads TGTGCCAGTAGTATAGGTACCGGATTTAGCTACGAGCAGTACTTC. Translating it yields CASSIGTGFSYEQYF. This sequence joins TRBV19 and TRBJ2-7; D not resolved. Trimming stripped 1 base from V and 3 bases from J, with 13 bases between. CDR1 LNHDA and CDR2 SQIVND come from the germline V gene (reference sequence). This CDR3 has 15 amino acids.

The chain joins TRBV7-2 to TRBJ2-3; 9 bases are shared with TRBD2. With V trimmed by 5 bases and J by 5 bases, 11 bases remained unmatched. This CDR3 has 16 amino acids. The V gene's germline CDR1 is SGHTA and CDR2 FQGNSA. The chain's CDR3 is CASSPRIAGVVDTQYF. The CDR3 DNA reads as TGTGCCAGCAGCCCCCGTATAGCGGGAGTAGTAGATACGCAGTATTTT. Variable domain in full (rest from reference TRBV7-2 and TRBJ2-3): GAGVSQSPSNKVTEKGKDVELRCDPISGHTALYWYRQSLGQGLEFLIYFQGNSAPDKSGLPSDRFSAERTGGSVSTLTIQRTQQEDSAVYLCASSPRIAGVVDTQYFGPGTRLTVL.

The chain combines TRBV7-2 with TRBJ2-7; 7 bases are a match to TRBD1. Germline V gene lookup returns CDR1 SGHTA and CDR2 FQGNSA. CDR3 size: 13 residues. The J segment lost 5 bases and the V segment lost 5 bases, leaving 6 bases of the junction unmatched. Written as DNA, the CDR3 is TGTGCCAGCAGCCCGGACAGGAGGAACGAGCAGTACTTC. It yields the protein CASSPDRRNEQYF.

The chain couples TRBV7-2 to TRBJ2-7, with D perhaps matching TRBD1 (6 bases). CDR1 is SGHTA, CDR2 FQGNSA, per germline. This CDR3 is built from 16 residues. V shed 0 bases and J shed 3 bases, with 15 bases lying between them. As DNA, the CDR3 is TGTGCCAGCAGCTTAGCGAGGGGGAGAACTGACTACGAGCAGTACTTC. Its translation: CASSLARGRTDYEQYF.

DNA of the CDR3: TGTGCCAGCAGTTCCGGGACAGTCAACTATGGCTACACCTTC. Protein: CASSSGTVNYGYTF. This chain connects TRBV27 to TRBJ1-2; 7 positions match TRBD1. This CDR3 region has 14 residues. Trimming removed 4 bases from V and 2 bases from J; junction bases left unmatched: 4. Germline V gene data show CDR1 as MNHEY and CDR2 as SMNVEV (reference sequence).